A single sample gave rise to the 8 T cell receptor beta chains below, sequenced in a study of Ad26.COV2.S vaccination and SARS-CoV-2 variants (dated by TCRdb to the early 2020s). The treatment or condition label here, explained by the study, means: roughly 18 received Ad26.COV2.S at low or high dose, single or two shots; 5 received placebo; per-sample allocation not given. For vaccine and placebo recipients, the sequenced repertoires came from samples collected on day 63 after the first injection. Libraries were prepared through the immunoSEQ multiplex PCR assay. The table was pulled from immuneACCESS by TCRdb, which kept in-frame rearrangements only. Such tables lose some clones; where checked, under half of the loss comes from unresolved V genes, and the rest has no known cause. This sample gives some 460,000 clones in total; 89% of them show up just once. The ten most abundant clones make up 1.5% to 2% of the sample.

The specimen was peripheral blood, collected in a trial of Ad26.COV2.S vaccine versus placebo. These receptors came from a person between 18 and 59 years old who received the Ad26.COV2.S COVID-19 vaccine or a placebo.

The rearrangement links TRBV7-9 to TRBJ2-2; no clear D gene. CDR3 size: 14 residues. The germline CDR1 and CDR2 sequences are SEHNR and FQNEAQ (reference sequence). Deletions cut 4 bases from V and 4 bases from J, with 10 bases between. The CDR3 loop is CASSWYSSTGELFF. In nucleotides, the CDR3 is TGTGCCAGCAGCTGGTACTCCTCCACCGGGGAGCTGTTTTTT.

This chain joins TRBV6-2 or TRBV6-3 and TRBJ2-2; D is undetermined. Trimming cost V 6 bases and J 0 bases, with 14 bases left between them. This CDR3 has 16 amino acids. The germline gives CDR1 MNHEY, CDR2 SVGEGT. The CDR3 sequence: CASSPLGGANTGELFF. CDR3 nucleotide sequence: TGTGCCAGCAGCCCTCTTGGCGGAGCGAACACCGGGGAGCTGTTTTTT.

This clone was picked up one time. J is TRBJ2-5 and V is TRBV4-2; 7 nucleotides align to TRBD1. Trimming took 5 bases from V and 5 from J; bases not matched to a gene: 5. Germline V CDR1 and CDR2: LGHNA, YNFKEQ. This CDR3 is built from 13 residues. Written as DNA, the CDR3 is TGTGCCAGCAGCACCAACAGGGGCGAGACCCAGTACTTC. Translated, it gives CASSTNRGETQYF.

The chain uses TRBV5-1 and TRBJ2-3; D remains ambiguous. This CDR3 has 10 residues. Per the germline V gene, CDR1 is SGHRS and CDR2 is YFSETQ. Trimming took 2 bases from V and 5 from J, leaving 0 bases between them. In DNA form, the CDR3 reads TGCGCCAGCAGCTTAGATACGCAGTATTTT. Encoded protein: CASSLDTQYF.

J is TRBJ1-1 and V is TRBV4-1, with 10 nucleotides matching TRBD1. The V gene end was trimmed by 4 bases and the J gene end by 4 bases; junction bases not matched to a gene: 3. The CDR3 runs to 14 residues. CDR1 is MGHRA and CDR2 is YSYEKL in the germline V gene. The DNA for the CDR3 is TGCGCCAGCAGCCGGGACAGGGGAGGCACTGAAGCTTTCTTT. This codes for CASSRDRGGTEAFF.

The chain carries TRBV4-1 and TRBJ1-1; D is ambiguous. Trimming took off 2 bases at V and 7 bases at J, with 14 bases between the two ends. In germline, CDR1 is MGHRA, CDR2 YSYEKL. The CDR3 is 14 amino acids. The chain's CDR3 is CASSQPTGTHEAFF. The CDR3 DNA follows: TGCGCCAGCAGCCAACCAACCGGCACCCATGAAGCTTTCTTT.

The V gene is TRBV5-4, the J gene TRBJ1-2, with a possible D match to TRBD1 (6 bases). The CDR3 has 14 residues. Germline CDR1 reads SGHNT; CDR2 reads YYREEE (reference sequence). Deletions cut 0 bases from V and 4 bases from J, with 10 bases between. CDR3 nucleotide sequence: TGTGCCAGCAGCTTGGACGGGGGCGGCTATGGCTACACCTTC. Translated, it gives CASSLDGGGYGYTF. The full variable domain, rest sourced from reference TRBV5-4 and TRBJ1-2, is ETGVTQSPTHLIKTRGQQVTLRCSSQSGHNTVSWYQQALGQGPQFIFQYYREEENGRGNFPPRFSGLQFPNYSSELNVNALELDDSALYLCASSLDGGGYGYTFGSGTRLTVV.

The gene calls are TRBV30 and TRBJ1-4; TRBD1 is a possible D gene (5 bases). The CDR3 extends over 16 amino acids. Trimming cost V 1 base and J 0 bases, with 12 bases left between them. Germline CDR1 is GTSNPN and CDR2 is SVGIG (reference sequence). As DNA, the CDR3 is TGTGCCTGGAGTGCTGGGACGGTTGCAACTAATGAAAAACTGTTTTTT. Translated: CAWSAGTVATNEKLFF.